Shown below are 14 T cell receptor beta chains from a single sample sequenced in a study of cytomegalovirus exposure and HLA in healthy donors. The PCR contained 60 Vbeta and 13 Jbeta primers. Data came from immunoSEQ multiplex PCR; TCRdb stores just in-frame clones and leaves some out. This table holds around 130,000 clones, 75% to 90% found once. The sequencing input was PBMCs. These receptors came from a woman in her 30s in good health and CMV-seropositive.

The V gene is TRBV19, the J gene TRBJ2-1, with TRBD1 matching over 7 bases. The CDR3 covers 14 residues. Germline lookup yields CDR1 LNHDA and CDR2 SQIVND (reference sequence). J lost 5 bases, V lost 5 bases, and 6 bases had no gene match. CDR3 in DNA: TGTGCCAGTAGTGATGGGACAGCCCACAATGAGCAGTTCTTC. Translated: CASSDGTAHNEQFF.

This chain links TRBV10-1 with TRBJ2-7, with D possibly TRBD1 on 5 matching bases. Germline values: CDR1 WNHNN, CDR2 SYGVQD (reference sequence). The CDR3 runs 14 residues. V lost 8 bases, J lost 1 base, and 15 bases lay in between. As DNA, the CDR3 is TGCGCCAGCTTCCTAAGGGGCTATTCCTACGAGCAGTACTTC. This gives the protein CASFLRGYSYEQYF.

The genes are TRBV30 and TRBJ2-2, with 8 nucleotides matching TRBD1. The ends lost 2 bases at V and 5 bases at J; junction bases unmatched: 10. The CDR3 length is 16 residues. Germline V gene sequence: CDR1 GTSNPN, CDR2 SVGIG (reference sequence). Written as DNA, the CDR3 is TGTGCCTGGAGTACCTCTCGGACAGGGAAGACCGGGGAGCTGTTTTTT. This codes for CAWSTSRTGKTGELFF.

Regarding this clone: A junction boundary mismatches the germline segment, possibly from a read error. The chain joins TRBV18 to TRBJ2-7; 8 nucleotides line up with TRBD1. Germline V gene sequence: CDR1 KGHSH, CDR2 LQKENI. The CDR3 sequence is 15 residues long. CDR3 sequence: CASSPPGQAAYEQYF. The CDR3 DNA reads TGTGCCAGCTCCCCACCGGGACAGGCAGCCTACGAGCAGTACTTC.

The rearrangement links TRBV27 to TRBJ1-5; D remains unclear. Germline-derived CDR1 and CDR2 are MNHEY and SMNVEV (reference sequence). The CDR3 has 14 residues. With 2 bases removed from V and 0 bases from J, the gap between germline ends came to 5 bases. The CDR3 nucleotides read TGTGCCAGCAGTTTAAGCTTTAGCAATCAGCCCCAGCATTTT. It is translated as CASSLSFSNQPQHF.

The genes are TRBV7-6 and TRBJ2-7, with a tentative D call TRBD2 (6 bases). Per germline, CDR1 SGHVS and CDR2 FNYEAQ. The CDR3 contains 13 residues. Trimming took off 0 bases at V and 6 bases at J, with 9 bases between the two ends. The CDR3 loop reads CASSLAEGGEQYF. The CDR3 DNA reads TGTGCCAGCAGCTTAGCGGAGGGAGGCGAGCAGTACTTC.

The gene calls are TRBV7-2 and TRBJ2-1, with TRBD2 matching 13 bases. Germline assignment: CDR1 SGHTA and CDR2 FQGNSA. This CDR3 comprises 15 residues. The V and J ends lost 5 bases and 5 bases, in that order; junction bases with no gene match: 3. As DNA, the CDR3 is TGTGCCAGCAGCCAGACTAGCGGGAGGCACAATGAGCAGTTCTTC. This gives the protein CASSQTSGRHNEQFF. The variable domain in full, completed from reference TRBV7-2 and TRBJ2-1, reads GAGVSQSPSNKVTEKGKDVELRCDPISGHTALYWYRQSLGQGLEFLIYFQGNSAPDKSGLPSDRFSAERTGGSVSTLTIQRTQQEDSAVYLCASSQTSGRHNEQFFGPGTRLTVL.

The V and J genes are TRBV10-3 and TRBJ1-1; tentative D call: TRBD1 (5 bases). Germline V gene data show CDR1 as ENHRY and CDR2 as SYGVKD. This CDR3 region has 15 residues. The V end lost 5 bases, the J end lost 2 bases, and 15 bases lay between the germline ends. The CDR3 nucleotides read TGTGCCATCAGTAACCCCCTGGGGGGAAACACTGAAGCTTTCTTT. Translation: CAISNPLGGNTEAFF.

The chain uses TRBV7-8 and TRBJ2-5, with 7 bases matching TRBD2. J lost 4 bases, V lost 3 bases, and 8 bases had no gene match. Germline V gives CDR1 SGHVS, CDR2 FQNEAQ. The CDR3 is made up of 15 amino acids. The CDR3 spells CASSFGLAVGETQYF. As DNA, the CDR3 is TGTGCCAGCAGCTTTGGGCTAGCGGTGGGAGAGACCCAGTACTTC.

The chain has TRBV11-2 and TRBJ2-2; 8 bases map to TRBD1. Per germline, CDR1 SGHAT and CDR2 FQNNGV. J gave up 7 bases and V 5 bases, and 15 bases lay outside the gene matches. The CDR3 covers 17 residues. CDR3 in DNA: TGTGCCAGCAGCGGAGCCACGACAGGGGTAACGGTCGGGGAGCTGTTTTTT. Protein: CASSGATTGVTVGELFF. Full variable domain (outside the CDR3, taken from reference TRBV11-2 and TRBJ2-2): EAGVAQSPRYKIIEKRQSVAFWCNPISGHATLYWYQQILGQGPKLLIQFQNNGVVDDSQLPKDRFSAERLKGVDSTLKIQPAKLEDSAVYLCASSGATTGVTVGELFFGEGSRLTVL.

The chain has TRBV28 and TRBJ2-2; 8 bases are shared with TRBD1. V gave up 11 bases and J gave up 0 bases; unmatched junction bases: 8. The germline V gene encodes CDR1 MDHEN and CDR2 SYDVKM. The CDR3 is 15 residues long. In DNA, the CDR3 is TGTGCCTGCCATGCGGACAGGGCGAACACCGGGGAGCTGTTTTTT. This gives the protein CACHADRANTGELFF.

The chain is built from TRBV9 and TRBJ2-2; D unclear. This CDR3 region has 11 residues. Germline CDR1 is SGDLS and CDR2 is YYNGEE. V gave up 3 bases and J gave up 8 bases, with 5 bases separating them. The CDR3 DNA sequence: TGTGCCAGCAGCGGCGGTGGGGAGCTGTTTTTT. Protein product: CASSGGGELFF.

V gene TRBV27 combines with J gene TRBJ2-1; 8 positions agree with TRBD2. Per the germline V gene, CDR1 is MNHEY and CDR2 is SMNVEV (reference sequence). This CDR3 is 15 amino acids long. With V trimmed by 4 bases and J by 2 bases, 4 bases remained unmatched. The chain's CDR3 is CASSYSGVPYNEQFF. The CDR3 DNA follows: TGTGCCAGCAGTTATAGCGGGGTCCCCTACAATGAGCAGTTCTTC.

This clone has just a few counts. The chain uses TRBV4-1 and TRBJ2-2, with TRBD1 identical over 8 bases. CDR1 and CDR2 (germline): MGHRA, YSYEKL. The length of the CDR3 is 16 residues. Losses at the gene ends were 3 bases for V and 6 bases for J; bases not matched to a gene: 9. CDR3 DNA sequence: TGCGCCAGCAGCCAGCCGGACAGGGAACCAGCCGGGGAGCTGTTTTTT. Protein sequence: CASSQPDREPAGELFF.